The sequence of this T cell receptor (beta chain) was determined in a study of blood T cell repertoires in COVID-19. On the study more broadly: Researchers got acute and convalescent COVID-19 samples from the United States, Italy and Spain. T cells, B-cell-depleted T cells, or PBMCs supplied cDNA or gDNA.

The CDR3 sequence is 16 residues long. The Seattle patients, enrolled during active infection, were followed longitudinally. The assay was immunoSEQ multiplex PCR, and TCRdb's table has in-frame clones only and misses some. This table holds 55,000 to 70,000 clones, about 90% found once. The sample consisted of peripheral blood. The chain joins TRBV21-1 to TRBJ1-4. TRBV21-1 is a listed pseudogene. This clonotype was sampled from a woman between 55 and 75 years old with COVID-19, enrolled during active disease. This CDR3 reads CASSTGPGDLNEKLFF. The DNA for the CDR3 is TGTGCCAGCAGCACCGGACCGGGGGACCTAAATGAAAAACTGTTTTTT.